Reported below is one T cell receptor beta chain. V was trimmed by 4 bases and J by 5 bases, leaving 14 bases between them. This CDR3 region has 14 residues. Germline V gene lookup returns CDR1 PRHDT and CDR2 FYEKMQ (reference sequence). Sequencing was performed with immunoSEQ multiplex PCR; in TCRdb, only in-frame clones are kept and a portion is missing. The table has about 820,000 clones, approximately 92% seen once. The data were taken from a study of shared clonotypes between healthy human individuals. Naive CD8 cells were CD45RO-negative, positively selected for CCR7, excluding terminally differentiated effector memory CD45RA+ cells.

The clonotype was recovered from a man aged 25-45 years in good health. The chain joins TRBV13 to TRBJ2-5; D remains unclear. Sequencing was done on a sample of naive CD8+ T cells sorted from blood. DNA of the CDR3: TGTGCCAGCAGCTCCCTCTCTCTCGGGGAGACCCAGTACTTC. This sequence encodes CASSSLSLGETQYF.